This T cell receptor beta chain was identified in a study of blood T cell repertoires in COVID-19. This CDR3 spans 14 amino acids. V was pared by 4 bases and J by 4 bases, with 3 bases of the junction left unmatched. The germline gives CDR1 SGHRS, CDR2 YFSETQ. Repertoires were generated with immunoSEQ multiplex PCR, while TCRdb's copy carries only in-frame clones and drops some. This sample has 150,000 to 200,000 clones, with roughly nine tenths found just once. The chain combines TRBV5-1 with TRBJ2-7; 12 bases map to TRBD2. The sample consisted of PBMCs or T cells enriched from blood (not recorded which). The sequence came from a woman between 40 and 50 years old with acute COVID-19. As DNA, the CDR3 is TGCGCCAGCAGCGCTAGCGGGGGGGCATACGAGCAGTACTTC. It is translated as CASSASGGAYEQYF.